This TCR beta chain was identified during a study of cytomegalovirus exposure and HLA in healthy donors. To note about this clone: Its antigen is unidentified.

The CDR3 has 14 residues. V was clipped by 8 bases and J by 5 bases, with 18 bases between them. Germline V CDR1 and CDR2: SGHAT, FQNNGV. Overall study results and limits: Researchers catalogued about 160 TCR beta chains as cytomegalovirus-associated. Through in vitro validation, a few CMV-associated chains were shown to be specific for CMV antigens.

The protocol was immunoSEQ multiplex PCR, while the TCRdb copy is restricted to in-frame clones and leaves out a portion. The table lists roughly 250,000 clones, roughly 89% of them singletons, with approximately 0.34% in the top ten. The sample taken for sequencing was PBMCs. J is TRBJ1-1 and V is TRBV11-2; maybe TRBD1 (6 bases). The TCR was taken from a woman between 18 and 30 years old in good health and CMV-seronegative. CDR3 in DNA: TGTGCCAGCCTTACACAGGGTGTAAGGACTGAAGCTTTCTTT. Its protein product is CASLTQGVRTEAFF.